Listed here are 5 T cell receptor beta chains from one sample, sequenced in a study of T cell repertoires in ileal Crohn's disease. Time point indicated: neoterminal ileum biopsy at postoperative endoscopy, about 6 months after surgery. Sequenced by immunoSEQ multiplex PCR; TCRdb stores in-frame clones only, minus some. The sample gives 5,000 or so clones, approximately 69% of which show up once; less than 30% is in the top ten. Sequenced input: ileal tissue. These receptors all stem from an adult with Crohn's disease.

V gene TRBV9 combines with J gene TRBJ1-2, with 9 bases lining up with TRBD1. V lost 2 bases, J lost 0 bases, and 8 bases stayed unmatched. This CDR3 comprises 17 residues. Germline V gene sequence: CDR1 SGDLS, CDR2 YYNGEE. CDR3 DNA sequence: TGTGCCAGCAGCGTCGCCTTCGACAGGGGGTCTAACTATGGCTACACCTTC. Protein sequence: CASSVAFDRGSNYGYTF.

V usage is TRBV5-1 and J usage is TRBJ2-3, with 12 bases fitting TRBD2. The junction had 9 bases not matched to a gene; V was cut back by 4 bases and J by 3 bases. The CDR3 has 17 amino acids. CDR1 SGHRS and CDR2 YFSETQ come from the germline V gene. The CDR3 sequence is CASSLAPTSGGTDTQYF. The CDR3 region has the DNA TGCGCCAGCAGCCTCGCCCCGACTAGCGGGGGAACAGATACGCAGTATTTT.

The CDR3 here is CSPAGTSGHEQYF. As DNA, the CDR3 is TGCAGCCCCGCCGGGACTAGCGGCCACGAGCAGTACTTC. The chain recombines TRBV29-1 with TRBJ2-7; 11 nucleotides line up with TRBD2. This CDR3 spans 13 amino acids. V dropped 8 bases and J dropped 5; count of bases not matched to a gene: 8. The V gene's germline CDR1 is SQVTM and CDR2 ANQGSEA.

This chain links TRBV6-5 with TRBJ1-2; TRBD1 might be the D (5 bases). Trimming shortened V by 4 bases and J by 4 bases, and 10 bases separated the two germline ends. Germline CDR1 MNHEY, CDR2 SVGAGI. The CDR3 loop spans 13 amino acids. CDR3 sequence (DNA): TGTGCCAGCAGTTTCGTGGGGGGCTATGGCTACACCTTC. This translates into CASSFVGGYGYTF.

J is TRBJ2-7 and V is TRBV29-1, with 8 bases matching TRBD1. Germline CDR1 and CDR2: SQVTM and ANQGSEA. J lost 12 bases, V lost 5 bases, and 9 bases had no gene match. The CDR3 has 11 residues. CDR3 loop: CSVLTGGRGYF. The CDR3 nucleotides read TGCAGCGTTCTTACAGGGGGTAGGGGGTACTTC.